This TCR beta chain is drawn from a study of blood T cell repertoires in COVID-19. As for the study in general: Sites in the United States, Italy and Spain provided acute and convalescent COVID-19 samples.

Germline V lookup: CDR1 KGHDR, CDR2 SFDVKD. The CDR3 length is 12 residues. V lost 9 bases to trimming and J lost 3 bases, with 10 bases between them. Clinical history as reported by participants underpinned cohort assignment. Measured with immunoSEQ multiplex PCR; TCRdb has only the in-frame clones, and not every one. The sample has hundreds of thousands of clones, around 91% seen once. The chain combines TRBV24-1 with TRBJ1-1; D is unresolved. Sequenced: PBMCs or T cells enriched from blood (not recorded which). The source of this sequence is a man aged 18 to 29 who had recovered from COVID-19. The DNA for the CDR3 is TGTGCCACCCGACGAGGAGACACTGAAGCTTTCTTT. This encodes CATRRGDTEAFF.